One sample yielded the 20 T cell receptor beta chains listed below, sequenced in a study of CD8 T cells in Susac syndrome. With random hexamers, reverse transcription was performed on about 0.5 to 1 ug of RNA. TCRdb redid the calling of the immunoSEQ multiplex PCR reads with MiXCR, one entry per CDR3 protein. Among around 45,000 distinct CDR3 sequences listed, roughly 93% were seen once. Source material: CD8+ T cells from PBMCs. Every receptor here comes from a human donor in good health.

The rearrangement joins TRBV20-1 to TRBJ2-3, with 8 bases matching TRBD1. Germline V gene sequence: CDR1 DFQATT, CDR2 SNEGSKA (reference sequence). The CDR3 length is 16 residues. V lost 3 bases to trimming and J lost 2 bases; unmatched junction nucleotides: 10. The CDR3 region has the DNA TGCAGTGCTAGTCACCCGGGACAGGTTAACACAGATACGCAGTATTTT. Translating gives CSASHPGQVNTDTQYF.

The chain couples TRBV3-1 to TRBJ2-5, with D unclear. This CDR3 region has 12 residues. Germline V gene lookup returns CDR1 LGHDT and CDR2 YNNKEL (reference sequence). The V gene lost 3 bases and the J gene lost 5 bases, with 7 bases spanning the gap. Here the CDR3 reads CASSQGWETQYF. The CDR3 nucleotides are TGTGCCAGCAGCCAGGGGTGGGAGACCCAGTACTTC.

The chain couples TRBV25-1 to TRBJ2-7, with D perhaps matching TRBD1 or TRBD2 (5 bases each). This CDR3 spans 17 amino acids. The germline V and J ends were trimmed by 1 base and 2 bases, with 18 bases remaining between them. Per germline, CDR1 MGHDK and CDR2 SYGVNS. The CDR3 DNA reads TGTGCCAGCAGTGAATTTGGAGGAAAAGGGGCAACCTACGAGCAGTACTTC. This sequence encodes CASSEFGGKGATYEQYF.

V and J are TRBV13 and TRBJ2-7; 9 bases align to TRBD2. The germline gives CDR1 PRHDT, CDR2 FYEKMQ (reference sequence). The ends lost 2 bases at V and 7 bases at J; junction bases unmatched: 6. The CDR3 is 14 residues long. The CDR3 sequence: CASSLRGRAGEQYF. The CDR3 DNA follows: TGTGCCAGCAGCTTACGCGGGAGGGCGGGGGAGCAGTACTTC.

This clonotype has a handful of counts. The chain combines TRBV5-4 with TRBJ1-2; 7 bases fit TRBD1. Unmatched junction bases numbered 11, after V lost 4 bases and J lost 2 bases. The CDR3 length is 16 residues. Germline CDR1 is SGHNT and CDR2 is YYREEE (reference sequence). The CDR3 is CASSPTPSTGNYGYTF. As DNA, the CDR3 is TGTGCCAGCAGCCCAACCCCCTCGACAGGGAACTATGGCTACACCTTC.

DNA for the CDR3: TGTGCCAGCAGTTACTCGGGCGGACTAGCGGGATCAGATACGCAGTATTTT. This translates into CASSYSGGLAGSDTQYF. The chain combines TRBV6-5 with TRBJ2-3; 12 bases are shared with TRBD2. CDR3 length: 17 amino acids. With 0 bases clipped from V and 4 bases from J, the junction kept 5 bases outside the gene matches. From germline, CDR1 is MNHEY and CDR2 SVGAGI.

The chain links TRBV5-1 to TRBJ2-2; no firm D call. V lost 2 bases and J lost 2, with 10 bases in between. Per germline, CDR1 SGHRS and CDR2 YFSETQ. The CDR3 length is 15 residues. In nucleotides, the CDR3 is TGCGCCAGCAGCTTCTTTAACGGTAACACCGGGGAGCTGTTTTTT. It is translated as CASSFFNGNTGELFF.

The chain links TRBV5-1 to TRBJ2-5; 10 bases fit TRBD2. The CDR3 covers 17 residues. The trim removed 0 bases at V and 5 bases at J, leaving 10 bases unmatched. Germline loops: CDR1 SGHRS, CDR2 YFSETQ. Here the CDR3 reads CASSLEPSGSTGETQYF. For the CDR3, the DNA is TGCGCCAGCAGCTTGGAGCCTAGCGGGAGTACGGGGGAGACCCAGTACTTC.

In DNA, the CDR3 is TGTGCCAGCAGTTTATGGTCTAGCGGGAGCGTTGAGCAGTTCTTC. Its translation is CASSLWSSGSVEQFF. The chain carries TRBV27 and TRBJ2-1; 10 nucleotides agree with TRBD2. V trimming: 1 base; J trimming: 9 bases; junction bases outside the gene matches: 6. The CDR3 runs to 15 residues. CDR1 and CDR2 (germline): MNHEY, SMNVEV (reference sequence).

The table lists this clonotype with a count of one. The chain joins TRBV11-2 to TRBJ2-3; no reliable D call. This CDR3 is built from 14 residues. With 1 base removed from V and 1 base from J, the gap between germline ends came to 6 bases. CDR1 is SGHAT, CDR2 FQNNGV, per germline. In nucleotides, the CDR3 is TGTGCCAGCAGCTTAGGCCCCGGCACAGATACGCAGTATTTT. This codes for CASSLGPGTDTQYF.

The chain is built from TRBV20-1 and TRBJ2-7; TRBD1 matches 7 bases. Germline lookup yields CDR1 DFQATT and CDR2 SNEGSKA (reference sequence). The V gene end was trimmed by 2 bases and the J gene end by 3 bases; junction bases not matched to a gene: 4. The CDR3 extends over 13 amino acids. The CDR3 DNA is TGCAGTGCTAGAACAGGGGATAACTACGAGCAGTACTTC. Protein sequence: CSARTGDNYEQYF.

The chain has TRBV7-2 and TRBJ2-7; TRBD1 is a possible D gene (6 bases). Trimming shortened V by 1 base and J by 3 bases, and 10 bases separated the two germline ends. CDR1 is SGHTA, CDR2 FQGNSA, per germline. The CDR3 is 14 residues long. CDR3 nucleotides: TGTGCCAGCAGCTTAGGGGGGCCGTACTACGAGCAGTACTTC. Protein product: CASSLGGPYYEQYF. The whole variable domain, remainder taken from reference TRBV7-2 and TRBJ2-7, is GAGVSQSPSNKVTEKGKDVELRCDPISGHTALYWYRQSLGQGLEFLIYFQGNSAPDKSGLPSDRFSAERTGGSVSTLTIQRTQQEDSAVYLCASSLGGPYYEQYFGPGTRLTVT.

This clonotype was found once. V usage is TRBV10-3 and J usage is TRBJ2-2; maybe TRBD1 (6 bases). V was cut by 2 bases and J by 6 bases, with 10 bases left in between. This CDR3 is built from 14 residues. Per germline, CDR1 ENHRY and CDR2 SYGVKD. The CDR3 nucleotides read TGTGCCATCAGTGAGGGACAGTTTGCCGGGGAGCTGTTTTTT. It specifies CAISEGQFAGELFF.

This chain uses TRBV4-1 with TRBJ2-1, with 10 bases lining up with TRBD1. The CDR3 has 16 residues. Trimming cost V 3 bases and J 3 bases; bases outside gene matches: 5. Per germline, CDR1 MGHRA and CDR2 YSYEKL. CDR3 DNA sequence: TGCGCCAGCAGCCAGGGACAGGGGTTCGACTACAATGAGCAGTTCTTC. The encoded protein is CASSQGQGFDYNEQFF.

This chain joins TRBV11-2 and TRBJ1-5; possibly TRBD1 for D (6 bases). This CDR3 has 15 residues. CDR1 is SGHAT, CDR2 FQNNGV, per germline. The ends were cut back, 0 bases at V and 1 base at J, with 7 bases in the middle. Here the CDR3 reads CASSLEQGSNQPQHF. CDR3 sequence (DNA): TGTGCCAGCAGCTTAGAGCAGGGGAGCAATCAGCCCCAGCATTTT.

CDR3 in amino acids: CASSPIDFQETQYF. The CDR3 DNA reads TGTGCCAGCAGTCCCATTGATTTTCAAGAGACCCAGTACTTC. The V and J genes are TRBV28 and TRBJ2-5; no clear D. The CDR3 is made up of 14 amino acids. Per the germline V gene, CDR1 is MDHEN and CDR2 is SYDVKM. Deletions cut 5 bases from V and 2 bases from J, with 12 bases between.

In its sample, this clonotype was seen once. V usage is TRBV7-9 and J usage is TRBJ2-1, with a weak D call TRBD1 (6 bases). Germline V gene data show CDR1 as SEHNR and CDR2 as FQNEAQ (reference sequence). Trimming took 5 bases from V and 5 from J, leaving 19 bases between them. CDR3 size: 16 residues. The CDR3: CASSPPGQRTHNEQFF. In DNA form, the CDR3 reads TGTGCCAGCAGCCCCCCGGGACAAAGAACCCACAATGAGCAGTTCTTC.

This chain connects TRBV7-9 to TRBJ2-3; 7 positions agree with TRBD2. This CDR3 is 17 amino acids long. V shed 2 bases and J 2 bases; nucleotides not matched to a gene: 10. Per germline, CDR1 SEHNR and CDR2 FQNEAQ (reference sequence). CDR3 amino acids: CASSLNNGAGVTDTQYF. The CDR3 bases are TGTGCCAGCAGCTTAAACAACGGGGCGGGAGTCACAGATACGCAGTATTTT.

The CDR3 DNA follows: TGTGCCAGCAGCTTAGACCTCGACGAGCAGTACTTC. This codes for CASSLDLDEQYF. This sequence joins TRBV7-9 and TRBJ2-7; D is ambiguous. Germline values: CDR1 SEHNR, CDR2 FQNEAQ (reference sequence). Trimming removed 1 base from V and 5 bases from J, with 6 bases in between. The CDR3 is 12 residues long.

The CDR3 sequence is CASSLSGFSYEQYF. As DNA, the CDR3 is TGTGCCAGCAGCTTGAGTGGGTTCTCCTACGAGCAGTACTTC. The V and J genes are TRBV5-6 and TRBJ2-7, with D uncertain. Germline lookup yields CDR1 SGHDT and CDR2 YYEEEE. CDR3 length equals 14 residues. V lost 1 base and J lost 0, with 8 bases in between.